This T cell receptor beta chain was found in a study of blood T cell repertoires in COVID-19. Study background: Italy, Spain and the United States were the sources of the convalescent and acute COVID-19 samples.

Followed over time, Seattle patients had been enrolled while infection was active. In the authors' methods: Amplifying reference gene primers gave estimates of nucleated cell counts. TCRdb's copy holds only in-frame clones and misses some; the assay was immunoSEQ multiplex PCR. V, J and clone size are taken as reported in that table, and D and trimming were inferred from the DNA itself. The repertoire holds about 190,000 clones, over 75% seen once, with 6.5% to 7.5% in the top ten. This clone appeared a few times. The sample was peripheral blood. The clonotype was recovered from an older man with COVID-19, enrolled during active disease.

The CDR3 loop reads CASSPRTGNSPLHF. For the CDR3, the DNA is TGTGCCAGCAGCCCGCGGACAGGAAATTCACCCCTCCACTTT. V usage is TRBV11-3 and J usage is TRBJ1-6; TRBD1 matches at 7 bases. J lost 7 bases, V lost 5 bases, and 5 bases had no gene match. Germline V gives CDR1 SGHNT, CDR2 YENEEA. The CDR3 has 14 residues.